A single sample is the source of the 18 T cell receptor beta chains below, sequenced in a study of cytomegalovirus exposure and HLA in healthy donors. Researchers ran the PCR with 60 Vbeta and 13 Jbeta primers. Some clones are missing from TCRdb's copy, which holds only in-frame ones; the method was immunoSEQ multiplex PCR. The sample yields 100,000 to 150,000 clones, roughly 85% seen once. The sequenced sample consisted of PBMCs. These receptors were obtained from a boy between 10 and 17 years old in good health and CMV-seronegative.

The chain carries TRBV19 and TRBJ1-5; tentatively, D is TRBD1 (5 bases). This CDR3 comprises 13 residues. Trimming took 11 bases from V and 1 from J, leaving 12 bases between them. From germline, CDR1 is LNHDA and CDR2 SQIVND (reference sequence). CDR3 nucleotides: TGTGCCGGTCCGGGGGGGAGCAATCAGCCCCAGCATTTT. As protein: CAGPGGSNQPQHF. Using reference TRBV19 and TRBJ1-5 for the parts outside the CDR3, the full variable domain is DGGITQSPKYLFRKEGQNVTLSCEQNLNHDAMYWYRQDPGQGLRLIYYSQIVNDFQKGDIAEGYSVSREKKESFPLTVTSAQKNPTAFYLCAGPGGSNQPQHFGDGTRLSIL.

In this sample, this clone turned up once. The genes are TRBV4-2 and TRBJ1-5, with D unresolved. V shed 3 bases and J shed 4 bases, with 7 bases lying between them. There are 13 residues in the CDR3. Germline V CDR1 and CDR2: LGHNA, YNFKEQ. The CDR3 sequence is CASSQGLNQPQHF. The CDR3 region has the DNA TGTGCCAGCAGCCAGGGCCTTAATCAGCCCCAGCATTTT.

This sequence joins TRBV18 and TRBJ1-2, with a weak D call TRBD1 (5 bases). CDR1 and CDR2 (germline): KGHSH, LQKENI. Trimming stripped 2 bases from V and 6 bases from J, with 13 bases between. CDR3 length: 14 amino acids. This CDR3 is CASSPSDKVDGYTF. CDR3 sequence (DNA): TGTGCCAGCTCACCATCGGACAAGGTGGATGGCTACACCTTC.

The V call is TRBV30, the J call TRBJ1-1, with unresolved D. Germline V CDR1 and CDR2: GTSNPN, SVGIG (reference sequence). The V gene lost 2 bases and the J gene lost 6 bases, with 10 bases spanning the gap. This CDR3 has 12 amino acids. CDR3 region: CAWSPLGAEAFF. For the CDR3, the DNA is TGTGCCTGGAGTCCGCTCGGGGCTGAAGCTTTCTTT.

The chain couples TRBV11-2 to TRBJ2-2; TRBD1 matches 8 bases. This CDR3 region has 16 residues. V dropped 1 base and J dropped 3; count of bases not matched to a gene: 4. Germline V lookup: CDR1 SGHAT, CDR2 FQNNGV. The CDR3 nucleotides read TGTGCCAGCAGCTTAGGTGGGACAGGCCACACCGGGGAGCTGTTTTTT. Its translation: CASSLGGTGHTGELFF.

The chain links TRBV4-3 to TRBJ2-1, with a weak D call TRBD2 (7 bases). Per the germline V gene, CDR1 is LGHNA and CDR2 is YSLEER. V shed 0 bases and J shed 7 bases, with 13 bases lying between them. The CDR3 is 15 amino acids. The CDR3 DNA sequence: TGCGCCAGCAGCCAAGAAGGGGGGGCGGGTAATGAGCAGTTCTTC. This codes for CASSQEGGAGNEQFF.

The chain recombines TRBV27 with TRBJ2-5; possibly TRBD2 for D (5 bases). This CDR3 has 14 residues. The germline V gene has CDR1 MNHEY and CDR2 SMNVEV (reference sequence). Deletions cut 6 bases from V and 0 bases from J, with 11 bases between. The CDR3 bases are TGTGCCAGCAGCCTCGGGGAGAACCAAGAGACCCAGTACTTC. Protein: CASSLGENQETQYF.

Many counts were recorded for this clone. V and J are TRBV25-1 and TRBJ1-2, with D perhaps TRBD1 (6 bases). The V end lost 1 base, the J end lost 7 bases, and 19 bases lay between the germline ends. CDR1 is MGHDK and CDR2 is SYGVNS in the germline V gene. This CDR3 is built from 16 residues. CDR3 amino acids: CASSESVNRAVGGYTF. The DNA of the CDR3 is TGTGCCAGCAGTGAATCCGTGAACAGGGCTGTGGGTGGCTACACCTTC.

The J gene is TRBJ2-3, the V gene TRBV6-1; weak D call: TRBD1 (5 bases). In germline, CDR1 is MNHNS, CDR2 SASEGT. This CDR3 region has 14 residues. V lost 10 bases and J lost 0, with 14 bases in between. The CDR3 nucleotides are TGTGCCACCAAGGCAGGGTCCAGCACAGATACGCAGTATTTT. The encoded protein is CATKAGSSTDTQYF.

V usage is TRBV11-2 and J usage is TRBJ2-5, with TRBD2 matching over 7 bases. This CDR3 contains 14 residues. With V trimmed by 2 bases and J by 0 bases, 0 bases remained unmatched. Germline CDR1 and CDR2: SGHAT and FQNNGV. As DNA, the CDR3 is TGTGCCAGCAGCTTAAGCGGGGACCAAGAGACCCAGTACTTC. Protein product: CASSLSGDQETQYF.

This chain uses TRBV2 with TRBJ1-1; 11 bases line up with TRBD1. With 8 bases clipped from V and 7 bases from J, the junction kept 9 bases outside the gene matches. Per the germline V gene, CDR1 is SNHLY and CDR2 is FYNNEI. CDR3 length: 14 residues. This chain's CDR3 is CASPPGTGGGEAFF. CDR3 sequence (DNA): TGTGCCAGCCCACCTGGGACAGGGGGAGGTGAAGCTTTCTTT.

V and J are TRBV9 and TRBJ2-1; TRBD2 matches 9 bases. The trim removed 3 bases at V and 4 bases at J, leaving 5 bases unmatched. In germline, CDR1 is SGDLS, CDR2 YYNGEE. This CDR3 is built from 15 residues. CDR3 in amino acids: CASSALGLAYNEQFF. The CDR3 bases are TGTGCCAGCAGCGCCCTGGGACTAGCTTACAATGAGCAGTTCTTC.

This clone appeared a few times. The chain combines TRBV27 with TRBJ1-2, with a possible D match to TRBD1 (5 bases). The germline CDR1 and CDR2 sequences are MNHEY and SMNVEV (reference sequence). Trimming stripped 3 bases from V and 5 bases from J, with 13 bases between. The CDR3 spans 14 residues. The CDR3 DNA follows: TGTGCCAGCAGTTTTGGGGCAGGAGATTATGGCTACACCTTC. Its protein product is CASSFGAGDYGYTF.

The rearrangement joins TRBV19 to TRBJ2-3; the D gene is possibly TRBD1 (5 bases). With 7 bases removed from V and 5 bases from J, the gap between germline ends came to 10 bases. The CDR3 sequence is 12 residues long. Germline V gives CDR1 LNHDA, CDR2 SQIVND (reference sequence). The CDR3 coding sequence is TGTGCCAGTACCCATAGGGGAGATACGCAGTATTTT. This encodes CASTHRGDTQYF.

This clone was found a few times. The chain joins TRBV5-4 to TRBJ1-4, with TRBD1 identical over 11 bases. The ends lost 3 bases at V and 6 bases at J; junction bases unmatched: 4. The CDR3 runs to 15 residues. In germline, CDR1 is SGHNT, CDR2 YYREEE (reference sequence). The CDR3 spells CASSSPDRGHEKLFF. Written as DNA, the CDR3 is TGTGCCAGCAGCTCACCGGACAGGGGGCATGAAAAACTGTTTTTT.

The chain recombines TRBV19 with TRBJ2-6; D not certain. V gave up 10 bases and J gave up 2 bases, with 18 bases separating them. This CDR3 region has 16 residues. Germline CDR1 is LNHDA and CDR2 is SQIVND (reference sequence). CDR3 DNA: TGTGCCACCCAAGCGCCCTTTCCCACTGGGGCCAACGTCCTGACTTTC. Protein sequence: CATQAPFPTGANVLTF.

The rearrangement joins TRBV10-2 to TRBJ2-3; no firm D call. The germline V gene encodes CDR1 WSHSY and CDR2 SAAADI. Trimming shortened V by 5 bases and J by 7 bases, and 10 bases separated the two germline ends. The CDR3 is made up of 12 amino acids. This chain's CDR3 is CASSNAENTQYF. DNA of the CDR3: TGCGCCAGCAGTAACGCGGAGAATACGCAGTATTTT.

The table lists this clone with a count of one. The CDR3 bases are TGTGCCAGCAGCTTGAGGACTAGCGGGAGTGGAGAGACCCAGTACTTC. Protein product: CASSLRTSGSGETQYF. The chain links TRBV5-6 to TRBJ2-5; 13 bases match TRBD2. CDR1 is SGHDT, CDR2 YYEEEE, per germline. Trimming at V came to 1 base and at J to 4 bases, leaving 4 bases not matched to a gene. The CDR3 totals 16 residues.